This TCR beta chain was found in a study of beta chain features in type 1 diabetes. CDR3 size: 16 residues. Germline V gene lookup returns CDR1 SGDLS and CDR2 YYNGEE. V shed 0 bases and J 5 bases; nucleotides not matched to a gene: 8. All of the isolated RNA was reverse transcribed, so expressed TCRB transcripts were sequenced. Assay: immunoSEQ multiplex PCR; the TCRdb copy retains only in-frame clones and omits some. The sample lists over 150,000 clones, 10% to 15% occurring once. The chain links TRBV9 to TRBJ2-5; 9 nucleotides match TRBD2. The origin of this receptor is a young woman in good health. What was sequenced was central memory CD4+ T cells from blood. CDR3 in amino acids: CASSVEGGRARETQYF. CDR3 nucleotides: TGTGCCAGCAGCGTAGAGGGCGGGAGGGCCAGGGAGACCCAGTACTTC. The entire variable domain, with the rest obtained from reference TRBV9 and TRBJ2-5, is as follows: DSGVTQTPKHLITATGQRVTLRCSPRSGDLSVYWYQQSLDQGLQFLIQYYNGEERAKGNILERFSAQQFPDLHSELNLSSLELGDSALYFCASSVEGGRARETQYFGPGTRLLVL.